A selection of T cell receptor beta chains follows, all from one sample in a study of blood T cell repertoires in COVID-19. Sequencing used immunoSEQ multiplex PCR; TCRdb keeps in-frame clones, though not all of them. The sample gives roughly 140,000 clones, roughly 85% of which show up once; around 3.2% is in the top ten. Input material: peripheral blood. These TCRs come from a man in his forties or fifties with acute or convalescent COVID-19. Both conserved end residues are part of each CDR3. D genes are given only for firm matches. Clone size appears in some rows only: once, few, many, or a class for an expanded clone.

j_call v_call clone_size d_call cdr3_aa cdr3_nt
TRBJ2-1 TRBV7-2 . TRBD2 CASSYLAGTYNEQFF TGTGCCAGCAGCTACCTAGCGGGGACCTACAATGAGCAGTTCTTC
TRBJ2-7 TRBV6-5 . TRBD2 CASSSSGADYEQYF TGTGCCAGCAGTTCCAGCGGGGCTGACTACGAGCAGTACTTC
TRBJ1-5 TRBV6-1 . . CASSERRGNSNQPQHF TGTGCCAGCAGTGAACGAAGAGGGAACAGCAATCAGCCCCAGCATTTT
TRBJ2-7 TRBV5-4 once . CASSLTGFSYEQYF TGTGCCAGCAGCTTGACAGGGTTCTCCTACGAGCAGTACTTC
TRBJ2-7 TRBV19 few TRBD1 CASSQWTGINEQYF TGTGCCAGCTCCCAGTGGACAGGGATCAACGAGCAGTACTTC
TRBJ2-1 TRBV7-3 . . CASSPGSNNEQFF TGTGCCAGCAGCCCAGGGTCAAACAATGAGCAGTTCTTC
TRBJ2-1 TRBV4-1 . TRBD1 CASRPGGSYNEQFF TGCGCCAGCAGGCCAGGGGGTTCCTACAATGAGCAGTTCTTC
TRBJ1-2 TRBV5-1 . TRBD1 CASSLNPGQGSNYGYTF TGCGCCAGCAGCCTGAATCCGGGACAGGGAAGTAACTATGGCTACACCTTC
TRBJ2-3 TRBV18 . TRBD2 CASSALPLAASTDTQYF TGTGCCAGCTCAGCCTTACCACTAGCGGCTAGCACAGATACGCAGTATTTT
TRBJ1-6 TRBV6-5 . . CASSSYGTLYNSPLHF TGTGCCAGCAGTTCCTACGGGACATTGTATAATTCACCCCTCCACTTT
TRBJ1-5 TRBV19 once . CASSMPLGQSNQPQHF TGTGCCAGTAGTATGCCCCTGGGGCAGAGCAATCAGCCCCAGCATTTT
TRBJ1-4 TRBV27 . . CASSLEGGNEKLFF TGTGCCAGCAGTTTGGAGGGTGGTAATGAAAAACTGTTTTTT
TRBJ2-5 TRBV9 . . CASNQGRGETQYF TGTGCCAGCAACCAGGGGCGCGGGGAGACCCAGTACTTC
TRBJ2-3 TRBV9 . . CASSVGTHSTDTQYF TGTGCCAGCAGCGTAGGTACTCATAGCACAGATACGCAGTATTTT
TRBJ1-2 TRBV6-5 . TRBD1 CASSYSRGHWGYTF TGTGCCAGCAGTTACTCGAGGGGGCACTGGGGCTACACCTTC
TRBJ1-1 TRBV10-1 . TRBD1 CASSDGTGGRTEAFF TGCGCCAGCAGTGATGGTACAGGGGGCCGCACTGAAGCTTTCTTT
TRBJ2-3 TRBV28 . . CASSNRESGTDTQYF TGTGCCAGCAGCAACCGGGAGTCGGGCACAGATACGCAGTATTTT
TRBJ2-1 TRBV28 . . CASKPHGSLEYNEQFF TGTGCCAGCAAGCCACACGGGAGCCTAGAATACAATGAGCAGTTCTTC
TRBJ1-5 TRBV3-1/TRBV3-2 . . CASSQDVASQPQHF TGTGCCAGCAGCCAAGACGTCGCCAGTCAGCCCCAGCATTTT
TRBJ1-2 TRBV19 once . CASSSGTPVYGYTF TGTGCCAGTAGTTCCGGGACACCGGTCTATGGCTACACCTTC
TRBJ1-1 TRBV7-9 . . CASTASSWGDTEAFF TGTGCCAGCACCGCCTCATCTTGGGGCGACACTGAAGCTTTCTTT
TRBJ1-1 TRBV19 . TRBD1 CASWRQGAGFF TGTGCCAGCTGGCGTCAGGGGGCTGGTTTCTTT
TRBJ2-6 TRBV27 . . CASSLRGTGANVLTF TGTGCCAGCAGTTTACGAGGCACTGGGGCCAACGTCCTGACTTTC
TRBJ1-1 TRBV4-2 . . CASSQAPETEAFF TGTGCCAGCAGCCAAGCCCCCGAGACTGAAGCTTTCTTT
TRBJ2-7 TRBV5-1 . . CASSLGQGSNYEQYF TGCGCCAGCAGCTTGGGTCAGGGTTCTAACTACGAGCAGTACTTC
TRBJ2-1 TRBV11-3 . . CASSSGLSGGYLGNEQFF TGTGCCAGCAGCTCCGGTCTGAGTGGGGGCTATTTGGGTAATGAGCAGTTCTTC
TRBJ1-3 TRBV19 . TRBD1 CASRQQGVGTIYF TGTGCCAGTAGGCAACAGGGGGTCGGGACCATATATTTT
TRBJ2-6 TRBV3-1/TRBV3-2 . . CASSLSSGANVLTF TGTGCCAGCAGCCTTAGCTCTGGGGCCAACGTCCTGACTTTC
TRBJ1-2 TRBV5-5 . . CASSLGDGYGYTF TGTGCCAGCAGCTTGGGAGATGGTTATGGCTACACCTTC
TRBJ2-7 TRBV9 . . CASSADSYLYEQYF TGTGCCAGCAGCGCCGACAGTTACCTCTACGAGCAGTACTTC
TRBJ2-2 TRBV4-2 . . CASSHERIAGTGELFF TGTGCCAGCAGCCACGAGCGGATAGCTGGCACCGGGGAGCTGTTTTTT
TRBJ2-7 TRBV9 . TRBD1 CASSADGTVRRYF TGTGCCAGCAGCGCCGACGGGACAGTCCGGCGCTACTTC
TRBJ2-7 TRBV29-1 . . CSVDSPNYEQYF TGCAGCGTTGATAGTCCGAACTACGAGCAGTACTTC
TRBJ1-5 TRBV16 . . CASSQYGTQYQPQHF TGTGCCAGCAGCCAATACGGGACACAGTATCAGCCCCAGCATTTT
TRBJ2-1 TRBV10-2 . TRBD2 CASSESRLAGGNNEQFF TGCGCCAGCAGTGAGTCGAGGCTAGCGGGAGGGAACAATGAGCAGTTCTTC
TRBJ2-7 TRBV5-1 . TRBD1 CASSQNTLGTGIYEQYF TGCGCCAGCAGCCAAAATACCCTAGGGACAGGGATCTACGAGCAGTACTTC
TRBJ2-2 TRBV28 . TRBD2 CASSFPGSGRARTGELFF TGTGCCAGCAGTTTCCCGGGTAGCGGGAGGGCCCGCACCGGGGAGCTGTTTTTT
TRBJ1-6 TRBV27 . . CASSLSSSLREVYNSPLHF TGTGCCAGCAGTTTATCCAGTTCCCTTAGAGAGGTCTATAATTCACCCCTCCACTTT
TRBJ2-2 TRBV11-1 . TRBD1 CASSSGQVNTGELFF TGTGCCAGCAGCTCGGGACAGGTGAACACCGGGGAGCTGTTTTTT
TRBJ1-1 TRBV4-1 once TRBD1 CASSRQGEGAFF TGCGCCAGCAGCCGACAGGGAGAGGGAGCTTTCTTT
TRBJ1-1 TRBV7-9 . TRBD1 CASSLDGQGRTEAFF TGTGCCAGCAGCTTAGATGGACAGGGGAGGACTGAAGCTTTCTTT
TRBJ1-1 TRBV9 . . CASSPWGGEEGAFF TGTGCCAGCAGCCCGTGGGGAGGGGAAGAGGGAGCTTTCTTT
TRBJ2-1 TRBV28 . . CASSSAGAWTYNEQFF TGTGCCAGCAGTTCCGCGGGGGCCTGGACATACAATGAGCAGTTCTTC
TRBJ1-3 TRBV6-5 . TRBD1 CASSYYPDRGNTIYF TGTGCCAGCAGTTACTACCCGGACAGGGGAAACACCATATATTTT
TRBJ2-3 TRBV6-5 . . CASRQLAVVTDTQYF TGTGCCAGCAGGCAACTAGCCGTCGTAACAGATACGCAGTATTTT